This T cell receptor (beta chain) was obtained from a study of radiotherapy plus CTLA-4 blockade in lung cancer. The wider study: Overall, 18% of patients showed an objective response, while roughly 28% attained disease control. Notes on the study in general: There was expansion of tumor-derived TCR clones in blood after radiotherapy plus ipilimumab. Together with interferon-beta, which increased in serum after radiation, early dynamic changes in blood T cell clones were reportedly the best predictors of response.

The V and J ends lost 10 bases and 6 bases, in that order; junction bases with no gene match: 10. Looked up from germline, CDR1 is ENHRY and CDR2 is SYGVKD. The CDR3 sequence is 14 residues long. The table came from immunoSEQ multiplex PCR; TCRdb's copy has only in-frame clones and leaves some out. The sample records fewer than 100,000 clones, 80% to 85% being singletons. Of note for this clone: The antigen remains undetermined.

Patients in the study, people with chemo-refractory metastatic non-small-cell lung cancer, received focal radiation plus ipilimumab CTLA-4 blockade. The V gene is TRBV10-3, the J gene TRBJ1-3; 9 bases map to TRBD1. The starting material was peripheral blood, obtained from a patient treated with radiotherapy plus ipilimumab. The TCR was taken from a human donor with non-small cell lung cancer who had stable disease on radiotherapy plus ipilimumab. In DNA, the CDR3 is TGTGCCAGCAGGGGCGACAGGGGGGAAAACACCATATATTTT. Translated, it gives CASRGDRGENTIYF.